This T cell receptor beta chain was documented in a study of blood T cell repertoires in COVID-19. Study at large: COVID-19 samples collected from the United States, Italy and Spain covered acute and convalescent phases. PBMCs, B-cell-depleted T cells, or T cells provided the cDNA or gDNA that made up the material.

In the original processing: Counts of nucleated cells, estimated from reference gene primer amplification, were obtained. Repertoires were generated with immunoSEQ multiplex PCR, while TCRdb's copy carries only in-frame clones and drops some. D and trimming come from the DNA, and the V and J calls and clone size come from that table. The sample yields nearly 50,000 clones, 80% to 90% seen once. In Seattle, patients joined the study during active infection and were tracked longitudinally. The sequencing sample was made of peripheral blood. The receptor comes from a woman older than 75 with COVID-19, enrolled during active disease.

CDR3 DNA sequence: TGTGCCTTCGGGGGGCAGGGGAATACCGGGGAGCTGTTTTTT. Its translation is CAFGGQGNTGELFF. V gene TRBV27 combines with J gene TRBJ2-2, with D perhaps matching TRBD2 (7 bases). This CDR3 spans 14 amino acids. Trimming pared 11 bases from V and 5 bases from J, leaving 18 bases between. Germline lookup yields CDR1 MNHEY and CDR2 SMNVEV (reference sequence).